The 23 T cell receptor beta chains in this list originate from one sample, sequenced in a study of read filtering for tumor transcriptome and immune sequencing. Molecular barcoded adaptors covering alpha/delta and beta/gamma chains were used on roughly 400 ng RNA. TCRdb reanalysed the reads using MiXCR and keeps one entry per CDR3 protein. This sample has 62,000 or so distinct CDR3 sequences, with approximately 15% found just once. Material for sequencing was a population of CD138-negative cells sorted from bone marrow. The receptors originated from a donor over 35 with multiple myeloma.

This clonotype was counted at least ten times. The rearrangement links TRBV11-2 to TRBJ2-1; TRBD1 aligns across 7 bases. V gave up 5 bases and J gave up 5 bases; unmatched junction bases: 6. The germline CDR1 and CDR2 sequences are SGHAT and FQNNGV. The CDR3 runs 14 residues. CDR3 DNA sequence: TGTGCCAGCAGCGGAACCACAGGGGACAATGAGCAGTTCTTC. Translating gives CASSGTTGDNEQFF.

Notes on this clonotype: This is likely a read error, given that the CDR3 carries no conserved phenylalanine or tryptophan at its end. The chain uses TRBV27 and TRBJ1-5; no clear D gene. Trimming removed 3 bases at V and 2 bases at J, with 2 bases between. Germline CDR1 reads MNHEY; CDR2 reads SMNVEV (reference sequence). This CDR3 is 12 amino acids long. The CDR3 spells CASSFRNQPQHY. CDR3 nucleotide sequence: TGTGCCAGCAGTTTCCGCAATCAGCCCCAGCATTAT.

This clonotype showed up many times. V usage is TRBV12-5 and J usage is TRBJ2-1; 15 nucleotides agree with TRBD2. Germline V gene data show CDR1 as LGHNT and CDR2 as FRNRAP. With 4 bases clipped from V and 7 bases from J, the junction kept 14 bases outside the gene matches. This CDR3 is 19 amino acids long. The CDR3 nucleotides are TGTGCTAGTGGTTCCCGCCCCCTGGGGACTAGCGGGAGGAGGAATGAGCAGTTCTTC. Protein: CASGSRPLGTSGRRNEQFF.

This clonotype was seen ten or more times. Here the CDR3 DNA reads TGCAGCGTCGGCTTTGCTTCGAACACTGAAGCTTTCTTT. Protein sequence: CSVGFASNTEAFF. The chain recombines TRBV29-1 with TRBJ1-1, with D hard to call. The length of the CDR3 is 13 residues. V was clipped by 6 bases and J by 1 base, with 12 bases between them. The germline V gene encodes CDR1 SQVTM and CDR2 ANQGSEA.

This clonotype was counted ten times or more. This chain uses TRBV9 with TRBJ2-1, with 12 bases lining up with TRBD2. The CDR3 has 15 residues. Trimming cost V 4 bases and J 9 bases; bases outside gene matches: 8. Germline V gene lookup returns CDR1 SGDLS and CDR2 YYNGEE. The CDR3 sequence is CASSPRLAGVSEQFF. The DNA for the CDR3 is TGTGCCAGCAGCCCCCGACTAGCGGGAGTAAGTGAGCAGTTCTTC.

This clonotype was counted ten times or more. The chain links TRBV7-8 to TRBJ2-7, with D possibly called TRBD1 or TRBD2 (5 bases each). The V and J ends lost 4 bases and 2 bases respectively, with 9 bases between them. Per germline, CDR1 SGHVS and CDR2 FQNEAQ. This CDR3 region has 13 residues. CDR3 loop: CASSSPGPYEQYF. CDR3 bases: TGTGCCAGCAGCTCTCCGGGGCCCTACGAGCAGTACTTC.

This clonotype was counted at least ten times. This chain uses TRBV12-3 or TRBV12-4 with TRBJ1-5; 11 bases agree with TRBD1. Germline trimming cut 5 bases from V and 6 bases from J; bases unmatched to any gene: 3. This CDR3 region has 14 residues. The CDR3 is CASSQDRGRQPQHF. CDR3 coding DNA: TGTGCCAGCAGTCAGGACAGGGGGCGTCAGCCCCAGCATTTT.

This clonotype was counted many times. The rearrangement uses TRBV20-1 and TRBJ2-7; perhaps TRBD1 as D (6 bases). This CDR3 is 14 amino acids long. CDR1 is DFQATT and CDR2 is SNEGSKA in the germline V gene (reference sequence). V was cut by 5 bases and J by 3 bases, with 17 bases left in between. The CDR3 DNA reads as TGCAGTGCTCCTCAGCCGGAAGGGGGCTACGAGCAGTACTTC. Amino acids: CSAPQPEGGYEQYF.

This clonotype was seen many times. V gene TRBV20-1 combines with J gene TRBJ2-1; 10 positions match TRBD2. CDR3 length: 15 residues. V was clipped by 2 bases and J by 7 bases; unmatched bases: 8. CDR1 DFQATT and CDR2 SNEGSKA come from the germline V gene (reference sequence). CDR3 amino acids: CSARLAGVEWNEQFF. CDR3 sequence (DNA): TGCAGTGCTAGACTAGCGGGAGTGGAATGGAATGAGCAGTTCTTC.

This clonotype was detected ten times or more. Here the CDR3 DNA reads TGCAGCGTTAAGGGGATGGAAATTACGGGACTAGGCGGTAAGGGCTCCTACAATGAGCAGTTCTTC. Its protein product is CSVKGMEITGLGGKGSYNEQFF. The chain combines TRBV29-1 with TRBJ2-1; 8 bases map to TRBD2. The junction had 27 bases not matched to a gene; V was cut back by 5 bases and J by 0 bases. The CDR3 has 22 residues. The V gene's germline CDR1 is SQVTM and CDR2 ANQGSEA.

This clonotype appeared many times. This sequence joins TRBV5-1 and TRBJ1-1; D remains ambiguous. With 0 bases removed from V and 1 base from J, the gap between germline ends came to 7 bases. CDR1 and CDR2 from the germline V gene are SGHRS and YFSETQ. This CDR3 spans 14 amino acids. As DNA, the CDR3 is TGCGCCAGCAGCTTGGAGGCGGCGAACACTGAAGCTTTCTTT. Translating gives CASSLEAANTEAFF.

This clonotype was seen a few times. This may be a read error, as it is one base from a much larger clone. The chain uses TRBV18 and TRBJ1-5; 10 nucleotides match TRBD1. Trimming at V came to 8 bases and at J to 5 bases, leaving 12 bases not matched to a gene. Germline CDR1 KGHSH, CDR2 LQKENI. CDR3 length: 16 amino acids. The CDR3 is CASPQGQGQHDQPQHF. The CDR3 DNA reads TGTGCCAGCCCACAGGGACAGGGGCAACACGATCAGCCCCAGCATTTT.

In its sample, this clonotype was seen many times. The rearrangement links TRBV10-2 to TRBJ2-1; TRBD1 or TRBD2 may be the D gene (5 bases each). V was cut by 4 bases and J by 11 bases, with 6 bases left in between. Germline V CDR1 and CDR2: WSHSY, SAAADI. The CDR3 consists of 10 residues. The CDR3 nucleotides read TGCGCCAGCAGTGGGGGGAAGCAGTTCTTC. This codes for CASSGGKQFF.

This clonotype came up many times. The chain is built from TRBV29-1 and TRBJ2-6; D uncertain. CDR1 and CDR2 from the germline V gene are SQVTM and ANQGSEA. Trimming pared 7 bases from V and 4 bases from J, leaving 11 bases between. The CDR3 runs 13 residues. The CDR3 DNA sequence: TGCAGCGCCCGTATTCCCGGGGCCAACGTCCTGACTTTC. It translates to CSARIPGANVLTF.

The V and J genes are TRBV20-1 and TRBJ2-7; TRBD1 agrees at 8 bases. CDR1 DFQATT and CDR2 SNEGSKA come from the germline V gene (reference sequence). This CDR3 region has 15 residues. The V and J ends lost 7 bases and 4 bases, in that order; junction bases with no gene match: 15. CDR3 coding DNA: TGCAGTGGTATAGGGTCTGTGCAGGGGGCGTACGAGCAGTACTTC. Amino acids: CSGIGSVQGAYEQYF.

The chain joins TRBV12-3 or TRBV12-4 to TRBJ2-3, with a tentative D call TRBD1 (6 bases). The CDR3 spans 14 residues. The V end lost 3 bases, the J end lost 4 bases, and 11 bases lay between the germline ends. CDR3 sequence (DNA): TGTGCCAGCAGTTTTTGGGGGCCCGCAGATACGCAGTATTTT. Translation gives CASSFWGPADTQYF.

This clonotype was counted at least ten times. The CDR3 region has the DNA TGTGCCAGTACTATCTCTGCAGGGGGCAGATCTTTCTTT. Residues: CASTISAGGRSFF. The rearrangement joins TRBV19 to TRBJ1-1, with 8 bases lining up with TRBD1. Germline loops: CDR1 LNHDA, CDR2 SQIVND (reference sequence). Trimming at V came to 7 bases and at J to 12 bases, leaving 13 bases not matched to a gene. This CDR3 region has 13 residues.

This clonotype has more than one count but fewer than ten. The chain carries TRBV7-3 and TRBJ2-2; a weak D match, TRBD2 (5 bases). The CDR3 consists of 16 residues. The ends were cut back, 5 bases at V and 5 bases at J, with 18 bases in the middle. Looked up from germline, CDR1 is SGHTA and CDR2 is FQGTGA. This CDR3 is CASSPRARPITGELFF. CDR3 nucleotides: TGTGCCAGCAGCCCGAGGGCCCGGCCGATTACCGGGGAGCTGTTTTTT. The full variable domain, rest sourced from reference TRBV7-3 and TRBJ2-2, is GAGVSQTPSNKVTEKGKYVELRCDPISGHTALYWYRQSLGQGPEFLIYFQGTGAADDSGLPNDRFFAVRPEGSVSTLKIQRTERGDSAVYLCASSPRARPITGELFFGEGSRLTVL.

This clonotype occurred many times. The J gene is TRBJ1-5, the V gene TRBV6-6; 10 nucleotides align to TRBD1. CDR1 is MNHNY, CDR2 SVGAGI, per germline (reference sequence). The CDR3 length is 18 residues. J was trimmed by 2 bases and V by 5 bases; bases with no gene match: 12. The CDR3 sequence: CASSTPGQGPGGNQPQHF. The CDR3 region has the DNA TGTGCCAGCAGTACTCCGGGACAGGGGCCTGGAGGCAATCAGCCCCAGCATTTT.

This clonotype has a count of ten or more. The chain has TRBV7-9 and TRBJ2-1, with D unresolved. This CDR3 region has 15 residues. Deletions cut 1 base from V and 4 bases from J, with 11 bases between. CDR1 is SEHNR, CDR2 FQNEAQ, per germline (reference sequence). The CDR3 sequence: CASSLGPPLYNEQFF. The DNA for the CDR3 is TGTGCCAGCAGCTTAGGACCCCCCTTGTACAATGAGCAGTTCTTC.

With regard to this clonotype: Since a much larger clone is just one base distant, this may be a read error. The gene calls are TRBV14 and TRBJ2-3; no reliable D call. The V gene's germline CDR1 is SGHDN and CDR2 FVKESK. This CDR3 region has 18 residues. CDR3 coding DNA: TGTGCCAGCGGCCAAGTATCGTCTTCTCTTCGGTTCACAGATACGCAGTATTTT. Protein: CASGQVSSSLRFTDTQYF.

This clonotype was recorded at least ten times. The chain carries TRBV5-6 and TRBJ1-1; 11 nucleotides line up with TRBD1. The CDR3 consists of 15 residues. Germline lookup yields CDR1 SGHDT and CDR2 YYEEEE. The J segment lost 6 bases and the V segment lost 0 bases, leaving 4 bases of the junction unmatched. The CDR3: CASSLEGQGAAEAFF. For the CDR3, the DNA is TGTGCCAGCAGCTTGGAAGGACAGGGGGCAGCTGAAGCTTTCTTT.

In this sample, this clonotype turned up a few times. V and J are TRBV6-6 and TRBJ2-7; D is undetermined. The CDR3 is 12 residues long. V lost 3 bases and J 7 bases, leaving 10 bases between the germline ends. Germline loops: CDR1 MNHNY, CDR2 SVGAGI (reference sequence). The CDR3 protein is CASSYLGREQYF. CDR3 nucleotide sequence: TGTGCCAGCAGTTATCTTGGGCGAGAGCAGTACTTC.